The TCR beta chain under discussion was sequenced for a study of CD8 T cells in Susac syndrome. Study outcomes and limitations: Acknowledgment was made by the study that its TCR sequencing and HLA analysis involved a relatively small number of individuals.

The CDR3 is 15 residues long. V gave up 5 bases and J gave up 4 bases; unmatched junction bases: 8. CDR1 is SEHNR and CDR2 is FQNEAQ in the germline V gene (reference sequence). Points on this clonotype: As yet, its antigen is unknown.

Those who served as multiple sclerosis controls were treatment-naive patients with stable or active relapsing-remitting disease. While CD8+ and CD4+ T cells were isolated negatively, TEMRA cells were enriched by FACS. Reverse transcription of about 0.5 to 1 ug RNA was carried out with random hexamers. The TCR beta CDR3 was amplified by immunoSEQ multiplex PCR across 54 Vbeta, 13 Jbeta. TCRdb itself ran the immunoSEQ multiplex PCR reads through MiXCR, one entry per CDR3 protein. The sample holds about 300,000 distinct CDR3 sequences; roughly 85% are singletons and the top ten take 0.21%. Sequencing was performed on CD8+ T cells from PBMCs. The chain links TRBV7-9 to TRBJ2-7, with 10 bases that match TRBD1. The TCR was taken from a human donor with multiple sclerosis. CDR3 in amino acids: CASSAGTGVVYEQYF. CDR3 sequence (DNA): TGTGCCAGCAGCGCAGGGACAGGGGTTGTATACGAGCAGTACTTC.